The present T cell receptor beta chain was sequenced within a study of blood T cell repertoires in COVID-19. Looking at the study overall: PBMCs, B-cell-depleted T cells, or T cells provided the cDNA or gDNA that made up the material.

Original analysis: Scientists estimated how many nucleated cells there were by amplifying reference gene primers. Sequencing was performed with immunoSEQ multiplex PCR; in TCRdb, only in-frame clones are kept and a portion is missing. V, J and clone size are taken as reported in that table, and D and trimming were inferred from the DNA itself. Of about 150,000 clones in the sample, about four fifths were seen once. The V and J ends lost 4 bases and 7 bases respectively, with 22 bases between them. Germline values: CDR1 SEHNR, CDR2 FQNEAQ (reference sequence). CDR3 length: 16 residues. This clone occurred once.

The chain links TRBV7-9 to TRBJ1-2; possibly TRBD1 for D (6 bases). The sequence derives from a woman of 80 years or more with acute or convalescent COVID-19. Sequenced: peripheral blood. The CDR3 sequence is CASSSADRRSISGYTF. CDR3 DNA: TGTGCCAGCAGCTCAGCAGACAGGAGAAGCATAAGTGGCTACACCTTC.